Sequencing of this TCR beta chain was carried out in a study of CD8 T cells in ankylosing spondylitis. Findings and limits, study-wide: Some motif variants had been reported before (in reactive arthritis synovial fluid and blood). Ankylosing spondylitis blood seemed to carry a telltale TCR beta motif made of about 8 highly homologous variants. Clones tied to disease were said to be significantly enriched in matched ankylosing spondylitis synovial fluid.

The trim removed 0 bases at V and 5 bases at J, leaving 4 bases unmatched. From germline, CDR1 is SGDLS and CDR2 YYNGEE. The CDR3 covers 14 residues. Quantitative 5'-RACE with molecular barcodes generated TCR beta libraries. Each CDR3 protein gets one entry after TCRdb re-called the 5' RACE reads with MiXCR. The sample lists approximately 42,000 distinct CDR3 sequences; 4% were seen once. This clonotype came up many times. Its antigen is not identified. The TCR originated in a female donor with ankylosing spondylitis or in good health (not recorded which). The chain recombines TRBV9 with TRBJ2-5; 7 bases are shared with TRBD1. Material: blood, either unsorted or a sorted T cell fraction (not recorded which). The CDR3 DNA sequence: TGTGCCAGCAGCGTAGCGGGACAGTTGGAGACCCAGTACTTC. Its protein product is CASSVAGQLETQYF.